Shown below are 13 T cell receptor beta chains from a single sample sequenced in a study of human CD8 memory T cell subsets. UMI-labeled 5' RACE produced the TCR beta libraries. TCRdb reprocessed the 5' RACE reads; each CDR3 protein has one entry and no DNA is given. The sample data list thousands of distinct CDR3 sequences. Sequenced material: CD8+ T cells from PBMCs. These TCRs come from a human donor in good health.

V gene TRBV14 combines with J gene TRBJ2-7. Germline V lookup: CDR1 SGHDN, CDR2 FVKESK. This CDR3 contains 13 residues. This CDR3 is CASSRRGAYEQYF.

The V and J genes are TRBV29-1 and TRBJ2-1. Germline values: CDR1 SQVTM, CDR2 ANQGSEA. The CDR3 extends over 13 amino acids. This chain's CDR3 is CSVETDPGNEQFF.

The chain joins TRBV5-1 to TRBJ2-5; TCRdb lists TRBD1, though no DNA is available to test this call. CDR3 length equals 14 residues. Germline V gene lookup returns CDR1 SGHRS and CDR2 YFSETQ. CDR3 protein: CASSYGTGLETQYF. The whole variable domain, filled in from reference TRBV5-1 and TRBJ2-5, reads KAGVTQTPRYLIKTRGQQVTLSCSPISGHRSVSWYQQTPGQGLQFLFEYFSETQRNKGNFPGRFSGRQFSNSRSEMNVSTLELGDSALYLCASSYGTGLETQYFGPGTRLLVL.

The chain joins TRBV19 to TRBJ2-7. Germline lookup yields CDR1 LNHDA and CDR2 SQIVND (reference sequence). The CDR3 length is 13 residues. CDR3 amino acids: CASSIGLDYEQYF.

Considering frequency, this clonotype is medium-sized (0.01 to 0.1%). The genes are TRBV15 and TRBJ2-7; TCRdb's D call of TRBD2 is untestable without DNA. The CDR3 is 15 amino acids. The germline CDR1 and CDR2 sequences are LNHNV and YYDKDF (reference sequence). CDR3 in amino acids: CATSGGTSGFYEQYF.

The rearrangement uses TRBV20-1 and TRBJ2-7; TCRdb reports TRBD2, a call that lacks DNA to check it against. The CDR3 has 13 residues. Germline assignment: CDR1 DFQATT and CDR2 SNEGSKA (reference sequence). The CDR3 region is CSARLSGAYEQYF.

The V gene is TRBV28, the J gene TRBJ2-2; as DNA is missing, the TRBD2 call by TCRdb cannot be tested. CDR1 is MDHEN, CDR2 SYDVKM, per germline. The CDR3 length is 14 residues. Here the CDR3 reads CASSPGAGPGELFF.

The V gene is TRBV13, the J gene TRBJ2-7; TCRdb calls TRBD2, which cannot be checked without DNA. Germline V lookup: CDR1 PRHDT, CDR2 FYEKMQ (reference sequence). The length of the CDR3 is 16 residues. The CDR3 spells CASSLGSYGGSYEQYF.

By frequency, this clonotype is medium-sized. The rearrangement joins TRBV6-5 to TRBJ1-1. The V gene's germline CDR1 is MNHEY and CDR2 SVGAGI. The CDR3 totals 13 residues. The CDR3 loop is CASSYSENTEAFF.

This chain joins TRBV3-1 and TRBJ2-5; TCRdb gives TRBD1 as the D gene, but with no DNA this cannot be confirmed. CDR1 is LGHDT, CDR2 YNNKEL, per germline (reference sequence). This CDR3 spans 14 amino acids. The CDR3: CASSQTTGRETQYF.

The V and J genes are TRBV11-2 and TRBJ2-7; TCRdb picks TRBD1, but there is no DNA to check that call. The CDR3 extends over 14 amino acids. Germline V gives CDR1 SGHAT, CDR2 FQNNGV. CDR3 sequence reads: CASSFGGIVYEQYF.

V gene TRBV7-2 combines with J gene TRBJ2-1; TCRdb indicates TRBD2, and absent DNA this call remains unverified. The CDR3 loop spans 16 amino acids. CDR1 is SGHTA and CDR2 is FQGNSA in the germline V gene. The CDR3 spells CASSPRASGRLNEQFF.

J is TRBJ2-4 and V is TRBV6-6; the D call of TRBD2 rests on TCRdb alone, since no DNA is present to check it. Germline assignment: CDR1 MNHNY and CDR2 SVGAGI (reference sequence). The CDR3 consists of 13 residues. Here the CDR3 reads CASDAGAKNIQYF.